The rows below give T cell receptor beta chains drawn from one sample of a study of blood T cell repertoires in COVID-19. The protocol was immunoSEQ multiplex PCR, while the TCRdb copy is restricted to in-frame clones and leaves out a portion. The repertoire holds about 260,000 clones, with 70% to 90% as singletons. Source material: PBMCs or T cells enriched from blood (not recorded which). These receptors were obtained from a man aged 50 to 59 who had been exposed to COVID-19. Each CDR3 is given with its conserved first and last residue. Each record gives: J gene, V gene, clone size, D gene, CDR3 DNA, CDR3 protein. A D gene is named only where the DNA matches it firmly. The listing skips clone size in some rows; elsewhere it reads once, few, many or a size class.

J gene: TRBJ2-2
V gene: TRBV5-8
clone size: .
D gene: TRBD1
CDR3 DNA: TGTGCCAGCAGCAAGAGACAGGGGGATGTAGGGGAGCTGTTTTTT
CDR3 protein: CASSKRQGDVGELFF

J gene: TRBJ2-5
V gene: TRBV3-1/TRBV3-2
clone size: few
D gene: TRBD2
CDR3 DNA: TGTGCCAGCAGCCCAGTTACTAGCGGGGGCCGCCAAGAGACCCAGTACTTC
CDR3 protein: CASSPVTSGGRQETQYF

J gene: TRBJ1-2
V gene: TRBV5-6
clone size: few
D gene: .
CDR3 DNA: TGTGCCAGCAGCTTGTTCGGTATCCCAACTCGGGGCTACACCTTC
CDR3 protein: CASSLFGIPTRGYTF

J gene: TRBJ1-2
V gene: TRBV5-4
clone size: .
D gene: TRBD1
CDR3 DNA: TGTGCCAGCAGTCGGGGGGACAGGGCCTTCTATGGCTACACCTTC
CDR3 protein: CASSRGDRAFYGYTF

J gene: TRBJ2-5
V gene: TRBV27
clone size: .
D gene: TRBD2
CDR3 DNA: TGTGCCAGCGGACGGGGACTAGCGGGATGGTCTCGAGAGACCCAGTACTTC
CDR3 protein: CASGRGLAGWSRETQYF

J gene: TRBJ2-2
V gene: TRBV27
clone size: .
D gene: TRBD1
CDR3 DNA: TGTGCCAGCAGTTTATCCGGTCGACAGGGCACCGGGGAGCTGTTTTTT
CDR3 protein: CASSLSGRQGTGELFF

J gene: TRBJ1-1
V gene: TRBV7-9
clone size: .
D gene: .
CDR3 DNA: TGTGCCAGCAGCTTAGGGCAGGGAGGGAACACTGAAGCTTTCTTT
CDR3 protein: CASSLGQGGNTEAFF

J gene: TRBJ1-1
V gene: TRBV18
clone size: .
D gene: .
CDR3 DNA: TGTGCCAGCTCACCACGTGGAAACAGGGTTCCCGCTGAAGCTTTCTTT
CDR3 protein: CASSPRGNRVPAEAFF

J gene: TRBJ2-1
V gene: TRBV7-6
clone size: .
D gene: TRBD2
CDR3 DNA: TGTGCCAGCAGCTTAGCAAACATTAGACTAGCGGGAGAGGGTAATGAGCAGTTCTTC
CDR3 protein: CASSLANIRLAGEGNEQFF

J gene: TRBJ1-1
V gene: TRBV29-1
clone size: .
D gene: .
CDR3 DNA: TGCAGCGTTGAAGAGGGCCAGAACACTGAAGCTTTCTTT
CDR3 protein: CSVEEGQNTEAFF

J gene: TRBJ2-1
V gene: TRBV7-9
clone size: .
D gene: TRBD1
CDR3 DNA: TGTGCCAGCAGCTTAGCGGGGACAGGGGGGGCCGAGCAGTTCTTC
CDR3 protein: CASSLAGTGGAEQFF

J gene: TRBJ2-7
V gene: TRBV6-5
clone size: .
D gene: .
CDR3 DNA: TGTGCCAGCAGTCCATTCCCCTCCTACGAGCAGTACTTC
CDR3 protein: CASSPFPSYEQYF

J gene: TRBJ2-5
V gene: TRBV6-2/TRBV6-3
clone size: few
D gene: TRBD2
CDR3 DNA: TGTGCCAGCAGTTACGGGACTAGCGTTGAGACCCAGTACTTC
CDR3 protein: CASSYGTSVETQYF

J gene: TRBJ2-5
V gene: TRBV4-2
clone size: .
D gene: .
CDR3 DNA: TGTGCCAGCAGCCGCGGTCGAGGCGGGGAGGAAGAGACCCAGTACTTC
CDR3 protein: CASSRGRGGEEETQYF

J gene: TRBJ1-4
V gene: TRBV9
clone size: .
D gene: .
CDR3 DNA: TGTGCCAGCAGCGTAGCGGGGAGCGGTTCGTATGAAAAACTGTTTTTT
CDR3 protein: CASSVAGSGSYEKLFF

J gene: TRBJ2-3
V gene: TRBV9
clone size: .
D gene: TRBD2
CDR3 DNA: TGTGCCAGCAGCGTAGGACTAGCGGGATTAGATACGCAGTATTTT
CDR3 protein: CASSVGLAGLDTQYF

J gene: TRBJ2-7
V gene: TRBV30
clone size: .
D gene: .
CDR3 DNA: TGTGCCTGGAGCGGTAATACAGGGAGGCAGTACTTC
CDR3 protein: CAWSGNTGRQYF

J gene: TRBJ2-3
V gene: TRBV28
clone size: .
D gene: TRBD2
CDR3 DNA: TGTGCCAGCGCTAAGCTCCCGGGACTAGTTTATACGCAGTATTTT
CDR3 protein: CASAKLPGLVYTQYF

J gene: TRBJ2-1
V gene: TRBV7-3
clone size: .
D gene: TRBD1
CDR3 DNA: TGTGCCAGCAGCTTAATCGGGGGACAGGGAGCGAATGAGCAGTTCTTC
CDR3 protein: CASSLIGGQGANEQFF

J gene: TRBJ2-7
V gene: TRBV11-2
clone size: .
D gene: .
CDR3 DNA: TGTGCCAGCAGCTTATTTGGTGTAACTCCTTCCTACGAGCAGTACTTC
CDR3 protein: CASSLFGVTPSYEQYF

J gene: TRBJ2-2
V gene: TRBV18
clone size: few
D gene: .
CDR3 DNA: TGTGCCAGCTCACCCCAGGGGACCGGGGAGCTGTTTTTT
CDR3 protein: CASSPQGTGELFF

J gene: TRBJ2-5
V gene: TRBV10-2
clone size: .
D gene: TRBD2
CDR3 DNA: TGCGCCAGCACTCCCGGGGGAACTAGCGGGGGTTGGAGGTACTTC
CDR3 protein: CASTPGGTSGGWRYF

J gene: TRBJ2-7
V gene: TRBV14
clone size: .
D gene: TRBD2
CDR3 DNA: TGTGCCAGCAGCCAAAGACTAGCGGGGTTCGTCTACGAGCAGTACTTC
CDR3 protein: CASSQRLAGFVYEQYF

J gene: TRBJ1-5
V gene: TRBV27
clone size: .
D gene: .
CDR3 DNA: TGTGCCAGCAGTTTAGGCCCAGGGAATAGCAATCAGCCCCAGCATTTT
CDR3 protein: CASSLGPGNSNQPQHF

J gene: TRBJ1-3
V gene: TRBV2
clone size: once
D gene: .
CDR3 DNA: TGTGCCAGCAGCTTACAGGGAAACACCATATATTTT
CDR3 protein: CASSLQGNTIYF

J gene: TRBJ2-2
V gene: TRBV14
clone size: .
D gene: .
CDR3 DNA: TGTGCCAGCAGCCAAGCGCTCGGAGGCTATAGGGGGGAGCTGTTTTTT
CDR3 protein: CASSQALGGYRGELFF

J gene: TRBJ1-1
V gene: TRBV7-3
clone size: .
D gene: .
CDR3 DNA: TGTGCCAGCAGCTTCGCAGGGAACACTGAAGCTTTCTTT
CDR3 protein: CASSFAGNTEAFF

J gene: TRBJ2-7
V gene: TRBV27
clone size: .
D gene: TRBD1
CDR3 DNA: TGTGCCAGCGGCCGGGACAGGGGGCTGTACGAGCAGTACTTC
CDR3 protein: CASGRDRGLYEQYF

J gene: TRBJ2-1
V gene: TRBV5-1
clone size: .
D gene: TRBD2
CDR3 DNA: TGCGCCAGCAGCTCGGGACTAGCGGGGTACAATGAGCAGTTCTTC
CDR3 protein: CASSSGLAGYNEQFF

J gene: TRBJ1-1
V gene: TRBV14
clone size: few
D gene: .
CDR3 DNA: TGTGCCAGCAGCCGAAACAGGGATACTGAAGCTTTCTTT
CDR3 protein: CASSRNRDTEAFF

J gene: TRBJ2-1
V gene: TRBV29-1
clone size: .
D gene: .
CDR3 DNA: TGCAGCGTTAGTGGGGCGGGGATTAGCTCCTACAATGAGCAGTTCTTC
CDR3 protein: CSVSGAGISSYNEQFF

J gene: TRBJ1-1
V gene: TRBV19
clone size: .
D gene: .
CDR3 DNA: TGTGCCAGTAGTATAGTGCACTGGGCAGACACTGAAGCTTTCTTT
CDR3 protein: CASSIVHWADTEAFF

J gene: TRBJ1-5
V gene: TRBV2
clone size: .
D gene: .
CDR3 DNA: TGTGCCAGCAGAGAAAGGACCGGGGAAAATCAGCCCCAGCATTTT
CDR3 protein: CASRERTGENQPQHF

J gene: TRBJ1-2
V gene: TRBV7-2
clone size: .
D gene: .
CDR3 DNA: TGTGCCAGCAGCTTAGTAGTACCGTTGCACTATGGCTACACCTTC
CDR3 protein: CASSLVVPLHYGYTF

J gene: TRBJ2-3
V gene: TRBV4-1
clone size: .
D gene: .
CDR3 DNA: TGCGCCAGCAGCCACGCTAACCCGGGGTCCACAGATACGCAGTATTTT
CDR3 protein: CASSHANPGSTDTQYF

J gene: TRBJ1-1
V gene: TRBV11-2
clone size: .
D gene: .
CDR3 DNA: TGTGCCAGCAGCTTAAATTTGGGGACAACGAGTGAAGCTTTCTTT
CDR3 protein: CASSLNLGTTSEAFF

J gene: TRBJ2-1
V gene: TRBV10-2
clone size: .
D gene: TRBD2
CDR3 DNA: TGCGCCAGCAGTGAAACTAGCGGGACTAACAATGAGCAGTTCTTC
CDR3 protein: CASSETSGTNNEQFF

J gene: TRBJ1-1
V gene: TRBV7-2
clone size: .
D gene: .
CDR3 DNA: TGTGCCAGCAGTACCACAGGGTCATGGACTGAAGCTTTCTTT
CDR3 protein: CASSTTGSWTEAFF

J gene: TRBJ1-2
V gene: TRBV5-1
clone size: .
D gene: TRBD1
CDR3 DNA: TGCGCCAGCAGCTTCAACCCAGGGACAGGGGGTAACTATGGCTACACCTTC
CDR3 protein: CASSFNPGTGGNYGYTF

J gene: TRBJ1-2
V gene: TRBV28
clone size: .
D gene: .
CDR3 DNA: TGTGCCAGCAGTGGCCCAGGGCCGCGATATGGCTACACCTTC
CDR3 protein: CASSGPGPRYGYTF

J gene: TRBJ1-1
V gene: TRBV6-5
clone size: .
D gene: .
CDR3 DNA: TGTGCCAGCAGTTACTCGGGGCAGGTGAGGAACACTGAAGCTTTCTTT
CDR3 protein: CASSYSGQVRNTEAFF

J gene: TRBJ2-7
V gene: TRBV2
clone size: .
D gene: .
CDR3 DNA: TGTGCCAGCAGTGCCTATGCGGGTACCTACGAGCAGTACTTC
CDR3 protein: CASSAYAGTYEQYF

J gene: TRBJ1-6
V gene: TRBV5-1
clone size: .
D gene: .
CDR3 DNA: TGCGCCAGCAGCACAGGGAGCTCCTATAATTCACCCCTCCACTTT
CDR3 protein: CASSTGSSYNSPLHF

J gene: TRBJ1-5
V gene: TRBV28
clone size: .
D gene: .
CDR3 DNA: TGTGCCAGCAGGACAGGCGGAAGGCAGCCCCAGCATTTT
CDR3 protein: CASRTGGRQPQHF

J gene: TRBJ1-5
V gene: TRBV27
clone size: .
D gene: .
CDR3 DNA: TGTGCCAGCAGTTCGCTAGCCTACGGACCGGGAGGGGGGATAAGCAATCAGCCCCAGCATTTT
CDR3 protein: CASSSLAYGPGGGISNQPQHF

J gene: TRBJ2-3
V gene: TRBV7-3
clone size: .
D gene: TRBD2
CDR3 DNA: TGTGCCAGCAGCGCACCCCCGGGGGGGCGGGAGACCACAGATACGCAGTATTTT
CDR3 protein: CASSAPPGGRETTDTQYF

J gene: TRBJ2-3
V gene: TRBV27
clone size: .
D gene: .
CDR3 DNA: TGTGCCAGCAGTTTCCCCCGTGATACGCAGTATTTT
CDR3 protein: CASSFPRDTQYF

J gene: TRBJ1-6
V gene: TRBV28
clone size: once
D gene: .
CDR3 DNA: TGTGCCAGCATTGGATGGACAGATCCTGCTTCACCCCTCCACTTT
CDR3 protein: CASIGWTDPASPLHF

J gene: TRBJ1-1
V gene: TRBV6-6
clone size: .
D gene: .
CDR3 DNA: TGTGCCTCACCCAGGGATGGGGACACTGAAGCTTTCTTT
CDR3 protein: CASPRDGDTEAFF

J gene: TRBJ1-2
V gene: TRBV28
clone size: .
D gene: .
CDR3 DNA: TGTGCCAGCAGTCCTGGACTCAATGGGTACACCTTC
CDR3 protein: CASSPGLNGYTF

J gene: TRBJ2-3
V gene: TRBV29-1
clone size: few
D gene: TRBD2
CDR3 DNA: TGCAGCGTTGAAGACGCGGGGGGCACAGATACGCAGTATTTT
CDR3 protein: CSVEDAGGTDTQYF

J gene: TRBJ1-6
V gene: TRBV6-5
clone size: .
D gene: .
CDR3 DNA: TGTGCCAGCAGCTTCAGGGGACGAAATTCACCCCTCCACTTT
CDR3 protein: CASSFRGRNSPLHF

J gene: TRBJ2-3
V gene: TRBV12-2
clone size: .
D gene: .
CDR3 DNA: TGTGCAAGTCGCTTAGTTTCTAGCCCCACACACGGGGGAGATACGCAGTATTTT
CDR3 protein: CASRLVSSPTHGGDTQYF

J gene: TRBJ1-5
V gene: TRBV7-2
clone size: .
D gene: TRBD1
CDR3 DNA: TGTGCCAGCAGCTTGAGGAACCCAGACAGGGTACAGCCCCAGCATTTT
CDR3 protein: CASSLRNPDRVQPQHF

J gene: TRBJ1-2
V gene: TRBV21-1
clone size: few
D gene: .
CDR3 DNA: TGTGCCAGCAGCAAAGAGAGGAGTCAGTACTTTACTAACTATGGCTACACCTTC
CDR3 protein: CASSKERSQYFTNYGYTF

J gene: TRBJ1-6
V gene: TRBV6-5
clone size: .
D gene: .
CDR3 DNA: TGTGCCAGCAGTTACCGGAATTCACCCCTCCACTTT
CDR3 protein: CASSYRNSPLHF

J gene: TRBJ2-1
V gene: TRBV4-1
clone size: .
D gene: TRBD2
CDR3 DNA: TGCGCCAGCAGCCAAGATAGCGCTAGCGGGGACAATGAGCAGTTCTTC
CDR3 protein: CASSQDSASGDNEQFF

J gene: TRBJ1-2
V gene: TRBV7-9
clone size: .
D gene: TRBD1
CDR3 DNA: TGTGCCAGCAGCCAAGGACAGGCTGCCTTTAGCTATGGCTACACCTTC
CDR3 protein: CASSQGQAAFSYGYTF

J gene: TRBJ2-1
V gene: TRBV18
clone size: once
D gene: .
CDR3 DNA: TGTGCCAGCTCCCGTCCCGGGGGTGAGCAGTTCTTC
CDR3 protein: CASSRPGGEQFF